These T cell receptor beta chains were read from a single sample in a study of T cell clonotyping in hematopoietic cell transplantation. Clones were read by immunoSEQ multiplex PCR, and TCRdb kept only the in-frame ones, dropping some. The sample holds around 10,000 clones; 92% are singletons and the top ten take 10% to 15%. Here the sequenced sample was peripheral blood mononuclear cells, taken before stem cell transplant. The receptor source for this set is a woman between 40 and 50 years old with acute myeloid leukemia. Some clones in this sample may be carry-over from other donors' samples. Each CDR3 is given with its conserved first and last residue. The D gene is left open where the match is weak. Clone size, where shown, is once, few, many, or a class for clones that have expanded.

clone_size: NA; j_call: TRBJ1-5; v_call: TRBV19; d_call: NA; cdr3_aa: CASSIDRENWGDQPQHF; cdr3_nt: TGTGCCAGTAGTATAGATCGCGAGAATTGGGGTGATCAGCCCCAGCATTTT
clone_size: NA; j_call: TRBJ2-4; v_call: TRBV11-2; d_call: NA; cdr3_aa: CASSTLDREGIQYF; cdr3_nt: TGTGCCAGCAGCACCCTGGACAGGGAGGGCATTCAGTACTTC
clone_size: NA; j_call: TRBJ2-5; v_call: TRBV14; d_call: NA; cdr3_aa: CASSSQVGGQETQYF; cdr3_nt: TGTGCCAGCAGCTCTCAAGTAGGGGGTCAAGAGACCCAGTACTTC
clone_size: NA; j_call: TRBJ1-1; v_call: TRBV19; d_call: NA; cdr3_aa: CASSIRPGGGTEAFF; cdr3_nt: TGTGCCAGTAGTATCAGGCCAGGCGGAGGGACTGAAGCTTTCTTT
clone_size: NA; j_call: TRBJ2-3; v_call: TRBV5-6; d_call: NA; cdr3_aa: CASSLLQGTDTQYF; cdr3_nt: TGTGCCAGCAGCTTGTTGCAGGGCACAGATACGCAGTATTTT
clone_size: once; j_call: TRBJ2-5; v_call: TRBV2; d_call: TRBD2; cdr3_aa: CASRGGVGETQYF; cdr3_nt: TGTGCCAGCAGGGGAGGGGTGGGAGAGACCCAGTACTTC
clone_size: NA; j_call: TRBJ1-1; v_call: TRBV5-1; d_call: TRBD1; cdr3_aa: CASSLSVGDRGAEAFF; cdr3_nt: TGCGCCAGCAGCTTAAGTGTTGGGGACAGGGGCGCTGAAGCTTTCTTT
clone_size: NA; j_call: TRBJ1-2; v_call: TRBV10-3; d_call: NA; cdr3_aa: CAISEGNYGYTF; cdr3_nt: TGTGCCATCAGCGAGGGTAACTATGGCTACACCTTC
clone_size: NA; j_call: TRBJ2-7; v_call: TRBV27; d_call: TRBD1; cdr3_aa: CASSRQGNGVYEQYF; cdr3_nt: TGTGCCAGCAGTCGACAGGGAAATGGAGTCTACGAGCAGTACTTC
clone_size: once; j_call: TRBJ2-2; v_call: TRBV6-4; d_call: TRBD2; cdr3_aa: CATSIGLARNTGELFF; cdr3_nt: TGTGCCACCAGTATCGGACTAGCGAGGAACACCGGGGAGCTGTTTTTT
clone_size: NA; j_call: TRBJ1-3; v_call: TRBV7-9; d_call: NA; cdr3_aa: CASSVMGGAGNTIYF; cdr3_nt: TGTGCCAGCAGCGTCATGGGGGGGGCTGGAAACACCATATATTTT
clone_size: NA; j_call: TRBJ2-7; v_call: TRBV7-9; d_call: NA; cdr3_aa: CASSGRSYEQYF; cdr3_nt: TGTGCCAGCAGCGGCAGGTCCTACGAGCAGTACTTC
clone_size: NA; j_call: TRBJ2-1; v_call: TRBV5-1; d_call: TRBD2; cdr3_aa: CASSSGTSGWNEQFF; cdr3_nt: TGCGCCAGCAGCTCGGGGACTAGCGGGTGGAATGAGCAGTTCTTC
clone_size: NA; j_call: TRBJ2-2; v_call: TRBV9; d_call: TRBD1; cdr3_aa: CASRQGPTGELFF; cdr3_nt: TGTGCCAGCAGACAGGGGCCCACCGGGGAGCTGTTTTTT
clone_size: NA; j_call: TRBJ2-1; v_call: TRBV11-2; d_call: NA; cdr3_aa: CASSLRFGHGSSYNEQFF; cdr3_nt: TGTGCCAGCAGCTTACGGTTCGGTCATGGGAGCTCCTACAATGAGCAGTTCTTC
clone_size: once; j_call: TRBJ2-5; v_call: TRBV6-5; d_call: NA; cdr3_aa: CASSYFGGQETQYF; cdr3_nt: TGTGCCAGCAGTTACTTTGGGGGCCAAGAGACCCAGTACTTC
clone_size: NA; j_call: TRBJ2-7; v_call: TRBV4-1; d_call: TRBD2; cdr3_aa: CASSPLTGGPYEQYF; cdr3_nt: TGCGCCAGCAGCCCGCTAACGGGAGGTCCTTACGAGCAGTACTTC
clone_size: NA; j_call: TRBJ2-3; v_call: TRBV5-1; d_call: NA; cdr3_aa: CASSLVLGGSTDTQYF; cdr3_nt: TGCGCCAGCAGCTTGGTCCTGGGGGGTTCCACAGATACGCAGTATTTT
clone_size: NA; j_call: TRBJ1-3; v_call: TRBV15; d_call: NA; cdr3_aa: CATSRAGLGRPGNTIYF; cdr3_nt: TGTGCCACCAGCAGAGCAGGCCTAGGCAGGCCGGGAAACACCATATATTTT
clone_size: NA; j_call: TRBJ1-5; v_call: TRBV19; d_call: NA; cdr3_aa: CASSYGTVTPNQPQHF; cdr3_nt: TGTGCCAGTAGTTATGGAACAGTGACGCCGAATCAGCCCCAGCATTTT
clone_size: NA; j_call: TRBJ2-7; v_call: TRBV11-3; d_call: TRBD2; cdr3_aa: CASSSTGTNLYEQYF; cdr3_nt: TGTGCCAGCAGCTCCACCGGGACTAACCTCTACGAGCAGTACTTC
clone_size: NA; j_call: TRBJ1-2; v_call: TRBV5-1; d_call: TRBD1; cdr3_aa: CASSPDRGLWYGYTF; cdr3_nt: TGCGCCAGCAGCCCGGACAGGGGGCTCTGGTATGGCTACACCTTC
clone_size: once; j_call: TRBJ2-3; v_call: TRBV5-4; d_call: TRBD1; cdr3_aa: CASRVGTGGANTQYF; cdr3_nt: TGTGCCAGCAGGGTGGGGACAGGGGGCGCAAATACGCAGTATTTT
clone_size: NA; j_call: TRBJ2-7; v_call: TRBV5-4; d_call: TRBD2; cdr3_aa: CASSPDSGSLYEQYF; cdr3_nt: TGTGCCAGCAGCCCGGATAGCGGGAGTCTTTACGAGCAGTACTTC
clone_size: NA; j_call: TRBJ1-2; v_call: TRBV19; d_call: TRBD1; cdr3_aa: CASRTTGGWGYGYTF; cdr3_nt: TGTGCCAGTAGGACAACAGGGGGTTGGGGGTATGGCTACACCTTC
clone_size: NA; j_call: TRBJ1-3; v_call: TRBV7-9; d_call: TRBD1; cdr3_aa: CASSFGDREVNTIYF; cdr3_nt: TGTGCCAGCAGCTTTGGGGACAGGGAGGTAAACACCATATATTTT
clone_size: NA; j_call: TRBJ2-3; v_call: TRBV4-3; d_call: NA; cdr3_aa: CASSHRSPPAQYF; cdr3_nt: TGCGCCAGCAGCCACCGCTCCCCACCGGCGCAGTATTTT
clone_size: NA; j_call: TRBJ2-7; v_call: TRBV27; d_call: NA; cdr3_aa: CASGTLKSEQYF; cdr3_nt: TGTGCCAGCGGGACTCTTAAGAGCGAGCAGTACTTC